These 12 T cell receptor beta chains originate from one sample sequenced in a study of follicular helper T cells after annual influenza vaccination (dated by TCRdb to 2016 to 2017). Library preparation employed the immunoSEQ multiplex PCR assay. Sourced from immuneACCESS, this table was stored by TCRdb with only in-frame sequences that have V and J called. A share of the clones is absent; for the studies checked, an unresolved V gene accounts for under half, and the remainder has no known explanation. This sample lists some 11,000 clones; 80% to 85% were detected once. Of the sample, approximately 0.9% falls within the top ten clones. This specimen was CXCR5- memory CD4+ T cells sorted from blood, taken 6 weeks after influenza vaccination. The cell subset or site label, as the study defines it: CXCR5- memory CD4 T cells. The receptor source for this set is an adult who received the influenza vaccine.

The J gene is TRBJ2-3, the V gene TRBV14; no clear D gene. The V and J ends lost 3 bases and 6 bases respectively, with 10 bases between them. CDR3 length: 13 amino acids. From germline, CDR1 is SGHDN and CDR2 FVKESK. CDR3 residues: CASSHSGSDTQYF. CDR3 in DNA: TGTGCCAGCAGCCACAGTGGGTCGGATACGCAGTATTTT.

V usage is TRBV5-5 and J usage is TRBJ1-2; 7 bases map to TRBD1. The CDR3 has 11 residues. The ends lost 5 bases at V and 12 bases at J; junction bases unmatched: 7. Per germline, CDR1 SGHKS and CDR2 YYEKEE (reference sequence). CDR3 nucleotide sequence: TGTGCCAGCAGGCTAACAGGGGATGACACCTTC. Translating it yields CASRLTGDDTF.

V usage is TRBV9 and J usage is TRBJ1-1; D uncertain. The germline V gene has CDR1 SGDLS and CDR2 YYNGEE. The V and J ends lost 0 bases and 3 bases respectively, with 9 bases between them. The CDR3 has 14 amino acids. The CDR3 DNA reads TGTGCCAGCAGCGTAGCCCCTCAATACACTGAAGCTTTCTTT. Protein: CASSVAPQYTEAFF.

The gene calls are TRBV7-2 and TRBJ1-3; TRBD1 matches 7 bases. V shed 7 bases and J 2 bases; nucleotides not matched to a gene: 5. The germline V gene encodes CDR1 SGHTA and CDR2 FQGNSA. The CDR3 covers 14 residues. CDR3: CASKWQGAGNTIYF. The DNA of the CDR3 is TGTGCCAGCAAGTGGCAGGGGGCTGGAAACACCATATATTTT. Based on the CDR3 plus reference TRBV7-2 and TRBJ1-3, the full variable domain is GAGVSQSPSNKVTEKGKDVELRCDPISGHTALYWYRQSLGQGLEFLIYFQGNSAPDKSGLPSDRFSAERTGGSVSTLTIQRTQQEDSAVYLCASKWQGAGNTIYFGEGSWLTVV.

This clone is a singleton in its sample. V is TRBV30 and J is TRBJ1-5; possibly TRBD1 for D (5 bases). The CDR3 runs to 14 residues. V was pared by 2 bases and J by 5 bases, with 13 bases between. Germline assignment: CDR1 GTSNPN and CDR2 SVGIG (reference sequence). CDR3: CAWSQQTDDQPQHF. CDR3 in DNA: TGTGCCTGGAGTCAACAGACAGACGATCAGCCCCAGCATTTT.

V and J are TRBV5-1 and TRBJ2-2, with TRBD1 matching 8 bases. With 4 bases clipped from V and 4 bases from J, the junction kept 6 bases outside the gene matches. This CDR3 has 15 amino acids. Per germline, CDR1 SGHRS and CDR2 YFSETQ. For the CDR3, the DNA is TGCGCCAGCAGCCCGACAGGGGCAGGCACCGGGGAGCTGTTTTTT. It specifies CASSPTGAGTGELFF.

The rearrangement joins TRBV10-1 to TRBJ2-2; 13 nucleotides line up with TRBD2. The V and J ends lost 3 bases and 7 bases, in that order; junction bases with no gene match: 5. The CDR3 spans 16 residues. The germline gives CDR1 WNHNN, CDR2 SYGVQD (reference sequence). CDR3 in amino acids: CASSELAGGPVGELFF. Written as DNA, the CDR3 is TGCGCCAGCAGTGAACTAGCGGGAGGGCCTGTCGGGGAGCTGTTTTTT.

The V and J genes are TRBV27 and TRBJ1-3; D is ambiguous. Germline V CDR1 and CDR2: MNHEY, SMNVEV (reference sequence). Trimming shortened V by 3 bases and J by 0 bases, and 12 bases separated the two germline ends. CDR3 length: 16 amino acids. The CDR3, as DNA: TGTGCCAGCAGTTTTTATGGACGAAGCTCTGGAAACACCATATATTTT. Encoded protein: CASSFYGRSSGNTIYF.

This clone has a handful of counts. Its ends do not fully match the called genes, so a read error is possible. The V call is TRBV2, the J call TRBJ2-7; D possibly corresponds to TRBD2 (6 bases). CDR3 size: 15 residues. Germline CDR1 is SNHLY and CDR2 is FYNNEI. CDR3 sequence: CSSGRPYRSSYEQYF. CDR3 nucleotides: TGCTCCAGCGGGCGCCCTTATCGGAGCTCCTACGAGCAGTACTTC.

The chain joins TRBV6-6 to TRBJ2-7; a possible D gene is TRBD2 (8 bases). This CDR3 has 15 amino acids. The V end lost 4 bases, the J end lost 7 bases, and 20 bases lay between the germline ends. CDR1 is MNHNY, CDR2 SVGAGI, per germline (reference sequence). For the CDR3, the DNA is TGTGCCAGCAGTTTCGGGGGACTAGGGGGCGGGGAGCAGTACTTC. Translation: CASSFGGLGGGEQYF.

The V gene is TRBV9, the J gene TRBJ2-5; 12 nucleotides align to TRBD2. CDR1 and CDR2 (germline): SGDLS, YYNGEE. The CDR3 totals 14 residues. V was pared by 6 bases and J by 4 bases, with 4 bases of the junction left unmatched. The CDR3 region is CASNLGLAGETQYF. The CDR3 bases are TGTGCCAGCAACCTGGGACTAGCGGGAGAGACCCAGTACTTC.

CDR3 nucleotides: TGTGCCAGCCGGACAGGGGGCGCAGGGGAGACCCAGTACTTC. It encodes CASRTGGAGETQYF. The genes are TRBV19 and TRBJ2-5, with 11 bases that match TRBD1. The CDR3 contains 14 residues. With V trimmed by 9 bases and J by 5 bases, 8 bases remained unmatched. Germline V gene lookup returns CDR1 LNHDA and CDR2 SQIVND (reference sequence).